This T cell receptor (beta chain) is drawn from a study of blood T cells in healthy people across ages. Each donor was a healthy Caucasian individual from Russia, aged about 6 to 100. The total RNA that was extracted per sample amounted to at least 5.5 micrograms. Together with a sample-barcoded 5' primer, a J-beta primer mix was included in a second PCR lasting about 6 to 11 cycles. TCRdb re-called the 5' RACE reads with MiXCR, one entry per CDR3 protein. The sample contains approximately 1.5 million distinct CDR3 sequences, 40% to 45% of which appear only once. A word on this clonotype: The antigen is undetermined.

Study-wide findings and caveats: From one million sequenced T cells, diversity estimates were lower bounds. With age, beta diversity per million T cells declined roughly linearly, significantly by 35 to 40.

Sequences were obtained from blood. This sequence originates from a young woman in good health.

As DNA, the CDR3 is TGTGCCACCAGTGAACCGGGACTAGCGGGAGTAGTTGAGCAGTACTTC. As protein: CATSEPGLAGVVEQYF. V usage is TRBV24-1 and J usage is TRBJ2-5; 14 positions match TRBD2. Germline CDR1 KGHDR, CDR2 SFDVKD. The CDR3 spans 16 residues. Trimming cost V 4 bases and J 11 bases; bases outside gene matches: 11.